Below, 23 T cell receptor beta chains from the same sample are listed, as sequenced in a study of T cell changes during pregnancy in multiple sclerosis. Libraries were prepared by immunoSEQ multiplex PCR; TCRdb keeps only in-frame clonotypes and omits some of them. Found here are roughly 64,000 clones, roughly 91% of them singletons; the top ten hold around 1.3%. The sample in question was peripheral blood, obtained in the second trimester of pregnancy. These receptors all come from a female donor with multiple sclerosis, enrolled in a pregnancy study.

This sequence joins TRBV7-9 and TRBJ2-3; a possible D gene is TRBD1 (5 bases). The CDR3 length is 13 residues. Trimming left V 5 bases short and J 4 bases short, with 10 bases between. Germline V lookup: CDR1 SEHNR, CDR2 FQNEAQ (reference sequence). CDR3 DNA: TGTGCCAGCAGCAGACAGTGGGCAGATACGCAGTATTTT. Amino acid sequence: CASSRQWADTQYF.

This clone was detected only once. The chain joins TRBV4-3 to TRBJ1-1; D not certain. Trimming removed 2 bases from V and 1 base from J, with 8 bases in between. In germline, CDR1 is LGHNA, CDR2 YSLEER. CDR3 length equals 14 residues. The CDR3: CASSQTAQNTEAFF. DNA for the CDR3: TGCGCCAGCAGCCAAACCGCACAGAACACTGAAGCTTTCTTT.

V usage is TRBV2 and J usage is TRBJ2-2, with D tentatively TRBD1 (5 bases). The V end was cut by 6 bases, the J end by 5 bases, with 10 bases between. In germline, CDR1 is SNHLY, CDR2 FYNNEI. The CDR3 has 13 amino acids. Here the CDR3 DNA reads TGTGCCAGCAGGCGGACAACAACCGGGGAGCTGTTTTTT. This gives the protein CASRRTTTGELFF.

The V and J genes are TRBV4-1 and TRBJ2-6, with TRBD2 as a possible D gene (5 bases). V was cut by 4 bases and J by 3 bases, with 7 bases left in between. Germline assignment: CDR1 MGHRA and CDR2 YSYEKL. CDR3 length equals 14 residues. CDR3 in DNA: TGCGCCAGCAGCCCCCGGGATGGGGCCAACGTCCTGACTTTC. This codes for CASSPRDGANVLTF.

The chain is built from TRBV9 and TRBJ2-1, with TRBD1 identical over 8 bases. V trimming: 0 bases; J trimming: 5 bases; junction bases outside the gene matches: 4. CDR3 size: 15 residues. From germline, CDR1 is SGDLS and CDR2 YYNGEE. In nucleotides, the CDR3 is TGTGCCAGCAGCGTAGCTCCGACAGGGGACAATGAGCAGTTCTTC. This codes for CASSVAPTGDNEQFF.

The chain is built from TRBV18 and TRBJ2-1; perhaps TRBD1 as D (5 bases). The V end lost 6 bases, the J end lost 4 bases, and 13 bases lay between the germline ends. Germline assignment: CDR1 KGHSH and CDR2 LQKENI. The CDR3 runs to 14 residues. CDR3: CASSRQSAYNEQFF. In DNA, the CDR3 is TGTGCCAGCTCGCGACAGTCCGCATACAATGAGCAGTTCTTC.

The rearrangement uses TRBV5-8 and TRBJ2-1; 8 positions match TRBD2. In germline, CDR1 is SGHTS, CDR2 YDEGEE. The length of the CDR3 is 17 residues. V gave up 0 bases and J gave up 6 bases; unmatched junction bases: 11. CDR3 DNA: TGTGCCAGCAGCTTGGAATGGGGCGGGGGGTACAGCAATGAGCAGTTCTTC. It is translated as CASSLEWGGGYSNEQFF.

The genes are TRBV6-5 and TRBJ2-7; D not certain. This CDR3 is built from 13 residues. Germline V gene data show CDR1 as MNHEY and CDR2 as SVGAGI. The ends were cut back, 5 bases at V and 2 bases at J, with 10 bases in the middle. CDR3 sequence (DNA): TGTGCCAGCAGTACCTCCCGGGCCTACGAGCAGTACTTC. It codes for CASSTSRAYEQYF.

This clone has just one count. The chain uses TRBV7-2 and TRBJ2-1; TRBD2 is a possible D gene (7 bases). Germline values: CDR1 SGHTA, CDR2 FQGNSA. The CDR3 sequence is 17 residues long. V was cut by 5 bases and J by 9 bases, with 26 bases left in between. CDR3 DNA: TGTGCCAGCAGCCCGCGCCGAGGGGCGGGGGCATTCAGTGAGCAGTTCTTC. Protein sequence: CASSPRRGAGAFSEQFF. Looking up the rest from reference TRBV7-2 and TRBJ2-1 gives the full variable domain: GAGVSQSPSNKVTEKGKDVELRCDPISGHTALYWYRQSLGQGLEFLIYFQGNSAPDKSGLPSDRFSAERTGGSVSTLTIQRTQQEDSAVYLCASSPRRGAGAFSEQFFGPGTRLTVL.

The chain employs TRBV9 and TRBJ1-1; D is undetermined. Germline CDR1 and CDR2: SGDLS and YYNGEE. Trimming stripped 4 bases from V and 5 bases from J, with 21 bases between. The CDR3 extends over 16 amino acids. The CDR3 DNA reads as TGTGCCAGCAGCCCCCGAGAAGGGAGGGTTAGGACTGAAGCTTTCTTT. Protein: CASSPREGRVRTEAFF.

The chain employs TRBV6-5 and TRBJ1-1; D is possibly TRBD1 (5 bases). V shed 6 bases and J shed 4 bases, with 18 bases lying between them. Germline values: CDR1 MNHEY, CDR2 SVGAGI. This CDR3 region has 15 residues. The CDR3, as DNA: TGTGCCAGCAGCCCAATCGGGGGTTGGGTCACTGAAGCTTTCTTT. This translates into CASSPIGGWVTEAFF.

The chain's CDR3 is CASSPQGFGNQPQHF. The CDR3 coding sequence is TGTGCCAGCTCACCTCAGGGTTTTGGAAATCAGCCCCAGCATTTT. This chain links TRBV18 with TRBJ1-5, with a possible D match to TRBD1 (5 bases). Germline loops: CDR1 KGHSH, CDR2 LQKENI. This CDR3 is 15 amino acids long. The germline V and J ends were trimmed by 3 bases and 4 bases, with 13 bases remaining between them.

The gene calls are TRBV7-3 and TRBJ1-2, with D possibly TRBD1 on 5 matching bases. Trimming left V 5 bases short and J 4 bases short, with 17 bases between. The CDR3 spans 15 residues. CDR1 and CDR2 (germline): SGHTA, FQGTGA. This CDR3 reads CASSPASGPFYGYTF. CDR3 coding DNA: TGTGCCAGCAGCCCAGCGTCAGGGCCTTTCTATGGCTACACCTTC.

A single count supports this clone. The chain uses TRBV5-1 and TRBJ1-1; D uncertain. This CDR3 has 14 residues. The V end was cut by 1 base, the J end by 1 base, with 8 bases between. From germline, CDR1 is SGHRS and CDR2 YFSETQ. CDR3 loop: CASSLIRGNTEAFF. Written as DNA, the CDR3 is TGCGCCAGCAGCTTGATTCGGGGGAACACTGAAGCTTTCTTT.

V usage is TRBV7-9 and J usage is TRBJ2-3, with a possible D match to TRBD2 (7 bases). Trimming took 5 bases from V and 0 from J, leaving 24 bases between them. The CDR3 totals 19 residues. The germline gives CDR1 SEHNR, CDR2 FQNEAQ (reference sequence). The chain's CDR3 is CASSPGTTAWRGSTDTQYF. The CDR3 coding sequence is TGTGCCAGCAGCCCCGGGACAACTGCGTGGCGGGGGAGCACAGATACGCAGTATTTT. Using reference TRBV7-9 and TRBJ2-3 for the parts outside the CDR3, the full variable domain is DTGVSQNPRHKITKRGQNVTFRCDPISEHNRLYWYRQTLGQGPEFLTYFQNEAQLEKSRLLSDRFSAERPKGSFSTLEIQRTEQGDSAMYLCASSPGTTAWRGSTDTQYFGPGTRLTVL.

V and J are TRBV7-3 and TRBJ1-1, with D possibly being TRBD1 (5 bases). The germline V gene has CDR1 SGHTA and CDR2 FQGTGA. The CDR3 is made up of 14 amino acids. Between the trimmed V and J ends, which lost 6 bases and 4 bases, there was a span of 15 bases. CDR3 residues: CASRAGGAGTEAFF. In DNA form, the CDR3 reads TGTGCCAGCAGGGCCGGCGGGGCCGGCACTGAAGCTTTCTTT.

In its sample, this clone was seen once. This chain uses TRBV7-8 with TRBJ1-5; D unresolved. The CDR3 is 15 residues long. The V and J ends lost 8 bases and 2 bases respectively, with 16 bases between them. Germline loops: CDR1 SGHVS, CDR2 FQNEAQ. The CDR3 nucleotides read TGTGCCAGCCAGTGGGGAGCCCGCGGCAATCAGCCCCAGCATTTT. Residues: CASQWGARGNQPQHF.

This sequence joins TRBV19 and TRBJ1-5; D remains ambiguous. Between the trimmed V and J ends, which lost 3 bases and 1 base, there was a span of 10 bases. This CDR3 spans 15 amino acids. Germline lookup yields CDR1 LNHDA and CDR2 SQIVND (reference sequence). This CDR3 reads CASSIRKESNQPQHF. The DNA of the CDR3 is TGTGCCAGTAGTATTCGGAAGGAGAGCAATCAGCCCCAGCATTTT.

The genes are TRBV10-1 and TRBJ1-1, with D unclear. Germline CDR1 and CDR2: WNHNN and SYGVQD (reference sequence). The CDR3 loop spans 15 amino acids. Between the trimmed V and J ends, which lost 2 bases and 3 bases, there was a span of 13 bases. CDR3 amino acids: CASSETGPGYTEAFF. The CDR3 nucleotides are TGCGCCAGCAGTGAGACCGGGCCGGGGTACACTGAAGCTTTCTTT.

The chain carries TRBV6-1 and TRBJ2-7, with D perhaps TRBD2 (7 bases). Between the trimmed V and J ends, which lost 0 bases and 0 bases, there was a span of 9 bases. CDR1 is MNHNS and CDR2 is SASEGT in the germline V gene. This CDR3 has 15 amino acids. The CDR3 DNA sequence: TGTGCCAGCAGTGAAGCGGGAGGGGGCTCCTACGAGCAGTACTTC. Translating gives CASSEAGGGSYEQYF.

The chain joins TRBV7-2 to TRBJ2-7; 15 bases align to TRBD2. The junction had 8 bases not matched to a gene; V was cut back by 4 bases and J by 7 bases. The CDR3 loop spans 16 amino acids. Looked up from germline, CDR1 is SGHTA and CDR2 is FQGNSA. The CDR3 loop reads CASSSGLAGGLGEQYF. In DNA form, the CDR3 reads TGTGCCAGCAGCTCGGGACTAGCGGGGGGTCTGGGAGAGCAGTACTTC.

The CDR3 is CASSPSSEVEAFF. CDR3 nucleotides: TGTGCCAGCAGTCCTTCAAGTGAGGTTGAAGCTTTCTTT. This chain joins TRBV2 and TRBJ1-1; D call uncertain. This CDR3 region has 13 residues. Trimming shortened V by 5 bases and J by 7 bases, and 14 bases separated the two germline ends. Germline CDR1 reads SNHLY; CDR2 reads FYNNEI.

The V gene is TRBV5-5, the J gene TRBJ1-3; 9 bases align to TRBD1. Trimming cost V 3 bases and J 6 bases; bases outside gene matches: 1. The CDR3 is 13 residues long. Germline CDR1 is SGHKS and CDR2 is YYEKEE (reference sequence). The CDR3 region has the DNA TGTGCCAGCAGCTGGGACAGGGAAAACACCATATATTTT. Residues: CASSWDRENTIYF. Supplemented by reference TRBV5-5 and TRBJ1-3, the full variable domain reads DAGVTQSPTHLIKTRGQQVTLRCSPISGHKSVSWYQQVLGQGPQFIFQYYEKEERGRGNFPDRFSARQFPNYSSELNVNALLLGDSALYLCASSWDRENTIYFGEGSWLTVV.